Described below is a single T cell receptor (beta chain) sequence and its context. The data stem from a study of T cell responses to AZD1222 COVID-19 vaccine. The repertoire was sequenced with immunoSEQ multiplex PCR; TCRdb's copy has only in-frame clones and lacks some. The sample contains about 120,000 clones, approximately 87% of which appear only once. CDR3 size: 13 residues. V lost 5 bases, J lost 14 bases, and 24 bases lay in between. The germline gives CDR1 GTSNPN, CDR2 SVGIG (reference sequence). This receptor was identified in an adult in good health. The specimen was peripheral blood, collected on day 0 of AZD1222 vaccination. V and J are TRBV30 and TRBJ1-2; a weak D match, TRBD1 (5 bases). CDR3 sequence reads: CAWGPTGTLTSTF. The CDR3 DNA reads TGTGCCTGGGGACCTACCGGGACCCTGACATCTACCTTC. The full variable domain, its missing parts supplied by reference TRBV30 and TRBJ1-2, is SQTIHQWPATLVQPVGSPLSLECTVEGTSNPNLYWYRQAAGRGLQLLFYSVGIGQISSEVPQNLSASRPQDRQFILSSKKLLLSDSGFYLCAWGPTGTLTSTFGSGTRLTVV.